These 2 T cell receptor beta chains share one sample of origin, sequenced in a study of control samples from healthy donors and cancer patients. Sequencing used immunoSEQ multiplex PCR; TCRdb keeps in-frame clones, though not all of them. The repertoire holds more than 25,000 clones, with roughly 94% as singletons. Input material: blood. Receptor source: a man aged 55 to 70 in good health.

The chain joins TRBV5-5 to TRBJ1-4; TRBD1 might be the D (6 bases). Germline V gene lookup returns CDR1 SGHKS and CDR2 YYEKEE (reference sequence). With 5 bases removed from V and 8 bases from J, the gap between germline ends came to 13 bases. There are 13 residues in the CDR3. The CDR3 is CASRAQGSEKLFF. The CDR3 DNA reads TGTGCCAGCAGGGCGCAGGGGAGCGAAAAACTGTTTTTT.

V is TRBV4-1 and J is TRBJ1-3; tentatively, D is TRBD1 (5 bases). The CDR3 length is 14 residues. Germline lookup yields CDR1 MGHRA and CDR2 YSYEKL. V lost 6 bases to trimming and J lost 0 bases, with 9 bases between them. CDR3 loop: CASSDRGSGNTIYF. CDR3 in DNA: TGCGCCAGCAGTGACAGAGGCTCTGGAAACACCATATATTTT.